This is a list of T cell receptor beta chains from one sample in a study of blood T cells in healthy people across ages. TCRdb redid the calling of the 5' RACE reads with MiXCR, one entry per CDR3 protein. The sample includes about 640,000 distinct CDR3 sequences, roughly 31% of them seen just once. The sequencing input was blood. The source is an elderly woman in good health. Both conserved end residues are part of each CDR3. D genes are given only for firm matches. Clone size is shown for a subset of rows, as once, few, many or a class of expanded clone.

v_gene	abundance	d_gene	j_gene	CDR3aa	CDR3nt
TRBV20-1	many	NA	TRBJ2-1	CSARSLASHNEQFF	TGCAGTGCTAGAAGTCTAGCTTCCCACAATGAGCAGTTCTTC
TRBV9	NA	NA	TRBJ1-6	CASSDINSPLHF	TGTGCCAGCAGCGACATTAATTCACCCCTCCACTTT
TRBV20-1	many	TRBD1	TRBJ1-2	CSVSQGADYGYTF	TGCAGTGTCTCACAGGGGGCTGACTATGGCTACACCTTC
TRBV4-2	NA	NA	TRBJ2-7	CTSSLGPDSYEQYF	TGTACCAGCAGCCTGGGCCCGGACTCCTACGAGCAGTACTTC
TRBV6-5	few	TRBD1	TRBJ1-1	CASRKDSGTGIEAFF	TGTGCCAGCAGGAAGGACTCCGGGACAGGGATCGAAGCTTTCTTT
TRBV24-1	NA	TRBD2	TRBJ2-7	CATSVAGGPYNEQYF	TGTGCCACCAGTGTAGCGGGGGGACCCTACAATGAGCAGTACTTC
TRBV27	few	NA	TRBJ1-6	CASRTSLARTTNSPLHF	TGTGCCAGCAGGACCTCGCTCGCTAGGACGACCAATTCACCCCTCCACTTT
TRBV6-2/TRBV6-3	many	TRBD2	TRBJ2-7	CASSSRSGETYEQYF	TGTGCCAGCAGTAGTAGGAGCGGGGAGACCTACGAGCAGTACTTC
TRBV7-9	many	TRBD1	TRBJ1-2	CASSSSGQQFYGYTF	TGTGCCAGCAGCTCCTCGGGACAGCAATTCTATGGCTACACCTTC
TRBV5-5	NA	NA	TRBJ2-3	CASSLRVGGSTDTQYF	TGTGCCAGCAGCCTCCGAGTGGGCGGTAGCACAGATACGCAGTATTTT
TRBV7-3	NA	TRBD2	TRBJ2-3	CASSLTGSGGPTDTQYF	TGTGCCAGCAGCTTAACGGGGAGCGGGGGGCCCACAGATACGCAGTATTTT
TRBV5-6	many	NA	TRBJ2-6	CASSLDGGGANVLTF	TGTGCCAGCAGCTTGGATGGGGGGGGGGCCAACGTCCTGACTTTC
TRBV29-1	few	TRBD1	TRBJ1-3	CSVERSGGDGNTIYF	TGCAGCGTTGAGCGATCAGGGGGCGACGGAAACACCATATATTTT
TRBV5-1	NA	TRBD1	TRBJ1-2	CASSLGDRESGGYTF	TGCGCCAGCAGCTTGGGGGACAGGGAATCCGGTGGCTACACCTTC
TRBV20-1	NA	NA	TRBJ2-3	CSAREGGPSTDTQYF	TGCAGTGCTAGAGAGGGGGGGCCGAGCACAGATACGCAGTATTTT
TRBV9	few	NA	TRBJ1-3	CASSGGTSGNTIYF	TGTGCCAGCAGCGGAGGGACCTCTGGAAACACCATATATTTT
TRBV18	NA	NA	TRBJ1-1	CASSPWGDTEAFF	TGTGCCAGCTCACCTTGGGGGGACACTGAAGCTTTCTTT
TRBV19	NA	TRBD1	TRBJ1-2	CAGSEGQGGGYTF	TGTGCCGGTAGTGAGGGACAGGGTGGTGGCTACACCTTC
TRBV7-9	few	TRBD1	TRBJ1-6	CASSLEVGTGGSPLHF	TGTGCCAGCAGCTTAGAGGTGGGGACAGGCGGGTCACCCCTCCACTTT
TRBV7-2	many	NA	TRBJ2-1	CASSGVGVASSYNEQFF	TGTGCCAGCAGCGGGGTTGGCGTAGCGAGCTCCTACAATGAGCAGTTCTTC
TRBV20-1	NA	NA	TRBJ2-7	CSARPQGGGISYEQYF	TGCAGTGCTAGGCCCCAAGGGGGGGGCATCTCCTACGAGCAGTACTTC
TRBV6-1	many	TRBD1	TRBJ2-1	CASSPTRGNEQFF	TGTGCCAGCAGTCCTACCAGGGGGAATGAGCAGTTCTTC
TRBV2	NA	NA	TRBJ2-3	CASSENHSTDTQYF	TGTGCCAGCAGTGAAAATCACTCCACAGATACGCAGTATTTT
TRBV11-3	many	NA	TRBJ2-7	CASSSHPFEQYF	TGTGCCAGCAGCTCCCATCCTTTTGAGCAGTACTTC
TRBV4-3	NA	NA	TRBJ2-7	CASSQDRRDERYF	TGCGCCAGCAGCCAAGATCGACGGGATGAGCGGTACTTC
TRBV6-6	NA	NA	TRBJ1-4	CASSPQFLARFF	TGTGCCAGCAGTCCACAGTTTTTGGCACGGTTTTTT
TRBV18	few	NA	TRBJ2-7	CASSPLGAGSYEQYF	TGTGCCAGCTCACCACTAGGGGCGGGGTCCTACGAGCAGTACTTC
TRBV9	many	TRBD2	TRBJ2-1	CASSVATSDYEQFF	TGTGCCAGCAGCGTAGCTACTAGCGACTATGAGCAGTTCTTC
TRBV15	many	NA	TRBJ1-1	CATSRTPDRNTEAFF	TGTGCCACCAGCAGAACCCCGGACAGGAACACTGAAGCTTTCTTT
TRBV2	many	NA	TRBJ2-4	CASSQHGGYDKNIQYF	TGTGCCAGCAGCCAACACGGGGGCTATGACAAAAACATTCAGTACTTC
TRBV7-8	NA	NA	TRBJ2-3	CASSLSVADTQYF	TGTGCCAGCAGCTTAAGTGTCGCAGATACGCAGTATTTT
TRBV7-3	few	NA	TRBJ2-5	CANSPRIQGGQETQYF	TGTGCCAACAGCCCCCGGATACAGGGGGGGCAAGAGACCCAGTACTTC
TRBV7-2	NA	TRBD2	TRBJ2-4	CASTLGRGDNIQYF	TGTGCCAGCACTCTCGGCCGGGGGGACAACATTCAGTACTTC
TRBV20-1	NA	TRBD2	TRBJ2-7	CSARDSGRAYEQYF	TGCAGTGCTAGAGATAGCGGGAGAGCCTACGAGCAGTACTTC
TRBV7-2	many	NA	TRBJ2-3	CASSLGLLTDTQYF	TGTGCCAGCAGCTTAGGGCTATTGACAGATACGCAGTATTTT
TRBV6-4	NA	NA	TRBJ2-5	CASSEGQGGYNKQYF	TGTGCCAGCAGCGAGGGGCAGGGCGGTTACAATAAGCAGTACTTC
TRBV7-9	many	NA	TRBJ2-5	CASSFPPPGAQYF	TGTGCCAGCAGCTTTCCCCCTCCGGGGGCCCAGTACTTC
TRBV3-1	NA	TRBD1	TRBJ1-4	CASSPGQGTEKLFF	TGTGCCAGCAGCCCCGGACAGGGCACTGAAAAACTGTTTTTT
TRBV9	NA	TRBD2	TRBJ2-4	CASSVGGGAKNIQYF	TGTGCCAGCAGCGTCGGCGGGGGGGCCAAAAACATTCAGTACTTC
TRBV12-3/TRBV12-4	NA	TRBD1	TRBJ2-2	CASRPGQGASGELFF	TGTGCCAGCAGACCGGGACAGGGGGCTTCCGGGGAGCTGTTTTTT
TRBV9	NA	NA	TRBJ2-7	CASSADGQYYEQYF	TGTGCCAGCAGCGCAGACGGACAGTACTACGAGCAGTACTTC
TRBV12-3/TRBV12-4	NA	NA	TRBJ2-5	CASSWWENHVQETQYF	TGTGCCAGCAGTTGGTGGGAGAATCATGTCCAAGAGACCCAGTACTTC
TRBV3-1	NA	NA	TRBJ1-1	CASSQLLGTEAFF	TGTGCCAGCAGCCAATTGCTTGGCACTGAAGCTTTCTTT
TRBV7-2	many	NA	TRBJ1-6	CASSLVGRPSYNSPLHF	TGTGCCAGCAGCTTAGTCGGGAGACCCTCCTATAATTCACCCCTCCACTTT
TRBV11-2	few	NA	TRBJ1-6	CASSTDASSYNSPLHF	TGTGCCAGCAGCACGGACGCGAGCTCCTATAATTCACCCCTCCACTTT
TRBV20-1	NA	NA	TRBJ2-7	CSARVGASSYEQYF	TGCAGTGCTAGGGTCGGGGCCTCCTCCTACGAGCAGTACTTC
TRBV9	many	TRBD1	TRBJ2-7	CASSVTGAPYEQYF	TGTGCCAGCAGCGTGACAGGGGCACCCTACGAGCAGTACTTC
TRBV3-1	few	NA	TRBJ1-3	CASSGLQGRGGNTIYF	TGTGCCAGCAGCGGACTACAGGGCCGGGGGGGAAACACCATATATTTT
TRBV7-3	many	NA	TRBJ2-1	CASSPFGLGHNEQFF	TGTGCCAGCAGCCCTTTTGGCCTGGGGCACAATGAGCAGTTCTTC
TRBV19	few	NA	TRBJ1-1	CASTPVLNTEAFF	TGTGCCAGTACTCCGGTTCTGAACACTGAAGCTTTCTTT
TRBV20-1	many	NA	TRBJ1-1	CSASGIAGRNTEAFF	TGCAGTGCTTCCGGGATCGCCGGCCGGAACACTGAAGCTTTCTTT
TRBV12-3/TRBV12-4	many	NA	TRBJ2-1	CASSFVEAVPNEQFF	TGTGCCAGCAGTTTCGTGGAAGCCGTACCGAATGAGCAGTTCTTC